These 26 T cell receptor beta chains share one sample of origin, sequenced in a study of CD8 T cells in ankylosing spondylitis. One entry per CDR3 protein results from TCRdb running MiXCR on the 5' RACE reads. The table has about 220,000 distinct CDR3 sequences, roughly 25% seen once. Specimen: blood, either unsorted or a sorted T cell fraction (not recorded which). These receptor sequences come from a male donor with ankylosing spondylitis or in good health (not recorded which).

The V call is TRBV20-1, the J call TRBJ2-1; D gene ambiguous. Trimming stripped 5 bases from V and 0 bases from J, with 11 bases between. The CDR3 length is 14 residues. CDR1 DFQATT and CDR2 SNEGSKA come from the germline V gene (reference sequence). In nucleotides, the CDR3 is TGCAGTGCTTATAAAGACATCTCCTACAATGAGCAGTTCTTC. Its protein product is CSAYKDISYNEQFF.

This clonotype showed up many times. The chain has TRBV29-1 and TRBJ2-1; D call uncertain. The germline V and J ends were trimmed by 7 bases and 5 bases, with 6 bases remaining between them. The germline V gene encodes CDR1 SQVTM and CDR2 ANQGSEA. CDR3 size: 10 residues. The CDR3: CSAYNNEQFF. DNA of the CDR3: TGCAGCGCTTACAACAATGAGCAGTTCTTC.

In regard to this clonotype: A read error may be the cause here, since a much bigger clone is one base away. The chain couples TRBV4-1 to TRBJ2-7; 7 nucleotides line up with TRBD2. Germline CDR1 MGHRA, CDR2 YSYEKL. CDR3 length equals 13 residues. CDR3 residues: CSSSLAVDYEQYF. CDR3 nucleotides: TGCTCCAGCAGCCTAGCGGTTGACTACGAGCAGTACTTC.

V and J are TRBV28 and TRBJ2-7, with 9 bases that match TRBD2. This CDR3 comprises 22 residues. The germline V gene encodes CDR1 MDHEN and CDR2 SYDVKM. The V gene end was trimmed by 2 bases and the J gene end by 0 bases; junction bases not matched to a gene: 23. CDR3 coding DNA: TGTGCCAGCAGTTTAAGACTAGCGGCCACGTGGGTGTCAATCCGAGGCTCCTACGAGCAGTACTTC. This codes for CASSLRLAATWVSIRGSYEQYF.

This clonotype was recorded many times. The chain joins TRBV5-5 to TRBJ1-1; 7 bases map to TRBD1. Germline values: CDR1 SGHKS, CDR2 YYEKEE (reference sequence). V was pared by 0 bases and J by 4 bases, with 12 bases of the junction left unmatched. The CDR3 totals 17 residues. The CDR3: CASSLVGQITLSTEAFF. The CDR3 nucleotides read TGTGCCAGCAGCTTGGTGGGACAGATAACATTAAGCACTGAAGCTTTCTTT.

The V call is TRBV6-5, the J call TRBJ2-1; D ambiguous. Germline CDR1 reads MNHEY; CDR2 reads SVGAGI. V lost 4 bases to trimming and J lost 0 bases, with 7 bases between them. The CDR3 is 14 residues long. CDR3 nucleotides: TGTGCCAGCAGTTCGGATAGCTCCTACAATGAGCAGTTCTTC. Encoded protein: CASSSDSSYNEQFF.

This clonotype was seen repeatedly, ten times or more. The chain carries TRBV29-1 and TRBJ1-2, with 11 nucleotides matching TRBD1. CDR3 length: 16 residues. The trim removed 6 bases at V and 3 bases at J, leaving 12 bases unmatched. The germline gives CDR1 SQVTM, CDR2 ANQGSEA. This CDR3 is CSVTPHPGQGDYGYTF. The CDR3 bases are TGCAGCGTGACGCCCCACCCGGGACAGGGGGACTATGGCTACACCTTC.

This clonotype was recorded at least ten times. The chain couples TRBV6-2 or TRBV6-3 to TRBJ2-1; TRBD2 matches 7 bases. Looked up from germline, CDR1 is MNHEY and CDR2 is SVGEGT. The CDR3 consists of 13 residues. J lost 14 bases, V lost 3 bases, and 10 bases had no gene match. In DNA form, the CDR3 reads TGTGCCAGCAGTTATTCGGGCGGGAGAGATGAGTTCTTC. This gives the protein CASSYSGGRDEFF.

The chain employs TRBV29-1 and TRBJ2-2; D uncertain. The germline V gene has CDR1 SQVTM and CDR2 ANQGSEA. The CDR3 is made up of 13 amino acids. Between the trimmed V and J ends, which lost 4 bases and 2 bases, there was a span of 8 bases. CDR3 sequence: CSVGALNTGELFF. The DNA for the CDR3 is TGCAGCGTTGGGGCTCTCAACACCGGGGAGCTGTTTTTT.

This clonotype has a count of ten or more. The chain is built from TRBV12-3 or TRBV12-4 and TRBJ1-5; D uncertain. The CDR3 runs 14 residues. Deletions cut 6 bases from V and 4 bases from J, with 13 bases between. The CDR3 nucleotides read TGTGCCAGCAGCCCCGGGGATTGGAATCAGCCCCAGCATTTT. Residues: CASSPGDWNQPQHF.

This clonotype was found many times. The chain employs TRBV7-8 and TRBJ1-6, with a weak D call TRBD1 (6 bases). From germline, CDR1 is SGHVS and CDR2 FQNEAQ. V lost 3 bases and J 10 bases, leaving 16 bases between the germline ends. The CDR3 has 15 residues. The chain's CDR3 is CASSFNRELGSPLHF. The CDR3 DNA reads as TGTGCCAGCAGCTTCAACAGGGAATTAGGATCACCCCTCCACTTT.

This clonotype was detected a few times. The CDR3 DNA reads TGTGCCAGCAGTTACTCGTTTGTAGGACAGGGTAGCTCTGGGGCCAACGTCCTGACTTTC. Amino acids: CASSYSFVGQGSSGANVLTF. The V gene is TRBV6-2 or TRBV6-3, the J gene TRBJ2-6; 8 bases align to TRBD1. This CDR3 spans 20 amino acids. Trimming took 0 bases from V and 0 from J; bases not matched to a gene: 10. CDR1 is MNHEY, CDR2 SVGEGT, per germline.

The genes are TRBV10-3 and TRBJ2-1; no definite D call. The CDR3 length is 12 residues. V gave up 4 bases and J gave up 6 bases, with 7 bases separating them. The V gene's germline CDR1 is ENHRY and CDR2 SYGVKD. CDR3 residues: CAISGTRNEQFF. The CDR3, as DNA: TGTGCCATCAGTGGGACGCGCAATGAGCAGTTCTTC.

This chain uses TRBV29-1 with TRBJ2-1; 12 bases align to TRBD2. V shed 6 bases and J 4 bases; nucleotides not matched to a gene: 10. The CDR3 has 16 residues. Germline assignment: CDR1 SQVTM and CDR2 ANQGSEA. CDR3: CSVIRLAGEGYNEQFF. As DNA, the CDR3 is TGCAGCGTAATACGACTAGCGGGGGAGGGTTACAATGAGCAGTTCTTC.

This chain connects TRBV6-2 or TRBV6-3 to TRBJ2-1, with D possibly TRBD1 on 5 matching bases. Trimming shortened V by 6 bases and J by 4 bases, and 16 bases separated the two germline ends. This CDR3 is built from 15 residues. CDR1 MNHEY and CDR2 SVGEGT come from the germline V gene. In DNA, the CDR3 is TGTGCCAGCAGCTATCTAGGGGAAGGATACAATGAGCAGTTCTTC. Encoded protein: CASSYLGEGYNEQFF.

This clonotype appeared many times. This chain uses TRBV11-2 with TRBJ1-1; TRBD1 might be the D (6 bases). This CDR3 contains 16 residues. Per germline, CDR1 SGHAT and CDR2 FQNNGV. Trimming left V 5 bases short and J 0 bases short, with 16 bases between. CDR3 loop: CASSVQGNKVNTEAFF. CDR3 nucleotides: TGTGCCAGCAGCGTCCAGGGGAATAAGGTGAACACTGAAGCTTTCTTT.

The genes are TRBV20-1 and TRBJ2-7; TRBD1 aligns across 8 bases. J gave up 2 bases and V 3 bases, and 9 bases lay outside the gene matches. The CDR3 is 15 residues long. CDR1 is DFQATT, CDR2 SNEGSKA, per germline (reference sequence). The CDR3 region is CSASSGGGGTYEQYF. CDR3 coding DNA: TGCAGTGCTAGCTCAGGGGGCGGCGGAACCTACGAGCAGTACTTC.

This clonotype was seen a handful of times. The chain carries TRBV7-3 and TRBJ2-1, with 10 bases matching TRBD2. Germline values: CDR1 SGHTA, CDR2 FQGTGA. The length of the CDR3 is 15 residues. The J segment lost 4 bases and the V segment lost 5 bases, leaving 5 bases of the junction unmatched. This chain's CDR3 is CASSESSGSYNEQFF. CDR3 nucleotides: TGTGCCAGCAGCGAATCTAGCGGGAGTTACAATGAGCAGTTCTTC.

This clonotype was seen more than once but under ten times. The chain links TRBV12-3 or TRBV12-4 to TRBJ1-2; D not certain. V lost 8 bases to trimming and J lost 4 bases, with 11 bases between them. The CDR3 sequence is 12 residues long. CDR3 sequence: CASAGISYGYTF. The DNA for the CDR3 is TGTGCCAGCGCTGGGATCAGCTATGGCTACACCTTC.

This clonotype was detected many times. The gene calls are TRBV7-2 and TRBJ2-3; no reliable D call. V lost 4 bases to trimming and J lost 0 bases, with 14 bases between them. Germline lookup yields CDR1 SGHTA and CDR2 FQGNSA. The CDR3 contains 16 residues. CDR3 bases: TGTGCCAGCAGCTGGACGCCCCTGACTAGCACAGATACGCAGTATTTT. It encodes CASSWTPLTSTDTQYF. The complete variable domain, with remaining parts taken from reference TRBV7-2 and TRBJ2-3, reads GAGVSQSPSNKVTEKGKDVELRCDPISGHTALYWYRQSLGQGLEFLIYFQGNSAPDKSGLPSDRFSAERTGGSVSTLTIQRTQQEDSAVYLCASSWTPLTSTDTQYFGPGTRLTVL.

V usage is TRBV6-6 and J usage is TRBJ1-1; D unclear. Germline V CDR1 and CDR2: MNHNY, SVGAGI (reference sequence). The ends were cut back, 0 bases at V and 6 bases at J, with 8 bases in the middle. The CDR3 is 13 amino acids. The CDR3 loop is CASSYSSWAEAFF. CDR3 sequence (DNA): TGTGCCAGCAGTTACTCTTCGTGGGCTGAAGCTTTCTTT.

The rearrangement uses TRBV24-1 and TRBJ2-2; D assignment may be TRBD1 or TRBD2 (5 bases each). Germline CDR1 is KGHDR and CDR2 is SFDVKD. This CDR3 contains 16 residues. V lost 0 bases, J lost 5 bases, and 12 bases lay in between. This CDR3 is CATSDLWGSGTGELFF. The CDR3 bases are TGTGCCACCAGTGATTTGTGGGGGAGTGGGACCGGGGAGCTGTTTTTT.

The table lists this clonotype with a few counts. The chain recombines TRBV30 with TRBJ1-3; a possible D gene is TRBD1 (6 bases). The CDR3 runs to 15 residues. The germline CDR1 and CDR2 sequences are GTSNPN and SVGIG (reference sequence). V gave up 0 bases and J gave up 4 bases, with 13 bases separating them. The CDR3 loop reads CAWSVQGPPGNTIYF. DNA for the CDR3: TGTGCCTGGAGTGTACAGGGCCCCCCCGGAAACACCATATATTTT. The variable domain in full, completed from reference TRBV30 and TRBJ1-3, reads SQTIHQWPATLVQPVGSPLSLECTVEGTSNPNLYWYRQAAGRGLQLLFYSVGIGQISSEVPQNLSASRPQDRQFILSSKKLLLSDSGFYLCAWSVQGPPGNTIYFGEGSWLTVV.

This clonotype came up many times. The J gene is TRBJ2-3, the V gene TRBV5-1, with 7 bases matching TRBD2. The junction had 8 bases not matched to a gene; V was cut back by 0 bases and J by 4 bases. The CDR3 has 16 residues. In germline, CDR1 is SGHRS, CDR2 YFSETQ. CDR3 in amino acids: CASSLDGSGKPDTQYF. The CDR3 coding sequence is TGCGCCAGCAGCTTGGATGGCAGCGGGAAGCCAGATACGCAGTATTTT. Full variable domain (rest looked up from reference TRBV5-1 and TRBJ2-3): KAGVTQTPRYLIKTRGQQVTLSCSPISGHRSVSWYQQTPGQGLQFLFEYFSETQRNKGNFPGRFSGRQFSNSRSEMNVSTLELGDSALYLCASSLDGSGKPDTQYFGPGTRLTVL.

As concerns this clonotype: One end of the junction varies from germline; a read error may be responsible. The gene calls are TRBV4-1 and TRBJ1-6, with TRBD1 identical over 7 bases. Germline assignment: CDR1 MGHRA and CDR2 YSYEKL. The CDR3 contains 16 residues. The CDR3 DNA is TGCGCCAGCAGCAAAGAATTCGACAGGGAGAATTCACCCCTCCACTTT. This encodes CASSKEFDRENSPLHF.

This clonotype occurred once. The genes are TRBV6-2 or TRBV6-3 and TRBJ2-1; no clear D gene. V lost 6 bases and J lost 8, with 11 bases in between. This CDR3 has 12 residues. Germline assignment: CDR1 MNHEY and CDR2 SVGEGT. The CDR3 coding sequence is TGTGCCAGCAGGACTGGGGTAGATGAGCAGTTCTTC. It specifies CASRTGVDEQFF.